Following are 16 T cell receptor beta chains from one sample sequenced in a study of T cells in Graves' hyperthyroidism and ophthalmopathy. Amplification targeted TCR beta CDR3 regions from RNA transcripts. A first-round RT-PCR of the TCR CDR3 used the HTBI primer set. TCRdb called the multiplex PCR reads again in MiXCR, with one record for every CDR3 protein. Of 220,000 or so distinct CDR3 sequences in the sample, roughly 17% were seen once. The source material was blood. Receptor source: a woman younger than 30 with Graves' ophthalmopathy.

This clonotype occurred many times. The rearrangement links TRBV5-6 to TRBJ1-5; no definite D call. V lost 3 bases, J lost 2 bases, and 9 bases lay in between. CDR3 size: 14 residues. CDR1 is SGHDT and CDR2 is YYEEEE in the germline V gene. The CDR3 reads CASSSAVGNQPQHF. CDR3 in DNA: TGTGCCAGCAGCTCGGCAGTTGGCAATCAGCCCCAGCATTTT.

This clonotype appeared many times. The rearrangement joins TRBV7-9 to TRBJ2-7, with 8 bases aligning to TRBD1. Trimming removed 5 bases from V and 2 bases from J; junction bases left unmatched: 11. Germline V gives CDR1 SEHNR, CDR2 FQNEAQ (reference sequence). The CDR3 is made up of 16 amino acids. The CDR3 loop reads CASSPTTGGSTYEQYF. The CDR3 nucleotides are TGTGCCAGCAGCCCCACCACAGGGGGATCCACCTACGAGCAGTACTTC.

This clonotype was observed many times. The CDR3 region is CASTLAGTKANYGYTF. The CDR3 DNA is TGTGCCAGCACTTTGGCCGGGACAAAAGCTAACTATGGCTACACCTTC. The chain has TRBV28 and TRBJ1-2; possibly TRBD1 for D (6 bases). This CDR3 contains 16 residues. Germline V gives CDR1 MDHEN, CDR2 SYDVKM. Trimming pared 7 bases from V and 0 bases from J, leaving 18 bases between.

The chain has TRBV4-2 and TRBJ2-1; D is possibly TRBD1 or TRBD2 (6 bases each). Germline V gene data show CDR1 as LGHNA and CDR2 as YNFKEQ. This CDR3 is built from 15 residues. With 8 bases removed from V and 6 bases from J, the gap between germline ends came to 20 bases. The CDR3 DNA reads as TGTGCCAGCCGAAAAGGGGGGCCAGAGGGCAATGAGCAGTTCTTC. This sequence encodes CASRKGGPEGNEQFF.

This clonotype was observed many times. The chain recombines TRBV14 with TRBJ1-2; D is ambiguous. CDR3 length: 18 residues. Germline assignment: CDR1 SGHDN and CDR2 FVKESK. With 2 bases removed from V and 0 bases from J, the gap between germline ends came to 19 bases. CDR3 amino acids: CASSQLSGSFLANYGYTF. The CDR3 DNA is TGTGCCAGCAGCCAACTTTCGGGTTCCTTCCTAGCTAACTATGGCTACACCTTC.

To note about this clonotype: This sequence may be a read error, since a much larger clone differs from it by one base. CDR3 residues: CASSIGLSQPQHF. CDR3 DNA sequence: TGTGCCAGTAGTATAGGCCTAAGTCAGCCCCAGCATTTT. The J gene is TRBJ1-5, the V gene TRBV19; D unclear. The V end was cut by 1 base, the J end by 6 bases, with 7 bases between. The CDR3 totals 13 residues. The germline V gene has CDR1 LNHDA and CDR2 SQIVND (reference sequence).

This clonotype occurred many times. The V and J genes are TRBV12-3 or TRBV12-4 and TRBJ2-1, with 7 bases fitting TRBD2. With 7 bases clipped from V and 9 bases from J, the junction kept 18 bases outside the gene matches. The CDR3 runs to 16 residues. The CDR3 DNA is TGTGCCAGCACCCCGGGTTCGGCGGGAGTTGGGAGTGAGCAGTTCTTC. Protein product: CASTPGSAGVGSEQFF.

This clonotype was counted ten times or more. The chain links TRBV29-1 to TRBJ2-7, with 15 bases fitting TRBD2. V was clipped by 7 bases and J by 5 bases; unmatched bases: 9. The CDR3 length is 15 residues. The germline CDR1 and CDR2 sequences are SQVTM and ANQGSEA. The CDR3 DNA sequence: TGCAGCGCCCGCGAGGGACTAGCGGGAGGCAACGAGCAGTACTTC. It translates to CSAREGLAGGNEQYF.

V gene TRBV11-2 combines with J gene TRBJ2-2, with 7 bases identical to TRBD2. CDR1 SGHAT and CDR2 FQNNGV come from the germline V gene. The CDR3 extends over 16 amino acids. V dropped 8 bases and J dropped 1; count of bases not matched to a gene: 10. This CDR3 is CASAYRWGGNTGELFF. In nucleotides, the CDR3 is TGTGCCAGCGCATACCGATGGGGGGGGAACACCGGGGAGCTGTTTTTT.

The sample holds many counts of this clonotype. The CDR3 sequence is CASSVQGARKNEQFF. CDR3 DNA sequence: TGTGCCAGCAGTGTACAGGGGGCTAGAAAGAATGAGCAGTTCTTC. V is TRBV6-5 and J is TRBJ2-1; 9 bases are shared with TRBD1. V shed 5 bases, J shed 7 bases, and the junction held 9 bases outside the gene matches. The CDR3 sequence is 15 residues long. Per the germline V gene, CDR1 is MNHEY and CDR2 is SVGAGI.

This clonotype was found many times. The chain combines TRBV5-1 with TRBJ2-1, with 9 bases fitting TRBD1. The CDR3 length is 15 residues. The trim removed 0 bases at V and 3 bases at J, leaving 1 base unmatched. Germline loops: CDR1 SGHRS, CDR2 YFSETQ. In nucleotides, the CDR3 is TGCGCCAGCAGCTTGGGGGACAGGGACTACAATGAGCAGTTCTTC. Translating gives CASSLGDRDYNEQFF.

This clonotype was detected once. This chain connects TRBV6-1 to TRBJ2-1; 9 bases fit TRBD1. Germline V gene sequence: CDR1 MNHNS, CDR2 SASEGT. This CDR3 region has 14 residues. V shed 6 bases and J 9 bases; nucleotides not matched to a gene: 9. This CDR3 reads CASSGQGSTSEQFF. The DNA of the CDR3 is TGTGCCAGCAGCGGACAGGGGAGTACGTCTGAGCAGTTCTTC.

This clonotype occurred many times. The chain recombines TRBV15 with TRBJ1-6; D is unclear. This CDR3 region has 16 residues. Germline-derived CDR1 and CDR2 are LNHNV and YYDKDF (reference sequence). V was pared by 0 bases and J by 8 bases, with 14 bases between. CDR3 sequence reads: CATSRDRIRVDSPLHF. CDR3 nucleotides: TGTGCCACCAGCAGAGATCGGATACGAGTCGATTCACCCCTCCACTTT.

CDR3 loop: CASSQDPSGREADTQYF. The CDR3 DNA follows: TGTGCCAGCAGCCAAGATCCTAGCGGGAGGGAGGCAGATACGCAGTATTTT. The chain has TRBV4-2 and TRBJ2-3, with TRBD2 identical over 12 bases. J gave up 4 bases and V 0 bases, and 5 bases lay outside the gene matches. This CDR3 comprises 17 residues. CDR1 and CDR2 (germline): LGHNA, YNFKEQ.

This clonotype was seen ten or more times. V gene TRBV20-1 combines with J gene TRBJ1-5; D gene ambiguous. V was trimmed by 1 base and J by 3 bases, leaving 4 bases between them. The CDR3 is made up of 12 amino acids. From germline, CDR1 is DFQATT and CDR2 SNEGSKA (reference sequence). The CDR3 sequence: CSARALNQPQHF. DNA for the CDR3: TGCAGTGCTAGAGCCCTCAATCAGCCCCAGCATTTT.

Many counts were recorded for this clonotype. The chain joins TRBV10-3 to TRBJ2-1, with TRBD1 as a possible D gene (5 bases). Trimming took 4 bases from V and 0 from J, leaving 10 bases between them. This CDR3 is 15 amino acids long. The V gene's germline CDR1 is ENHRY and CDR2 SYGVKD. The CDR3 region is CAISGGRVSYNEQFF. The DNA for the CDR3 is TGTGCCATCAGTGGTGGCAGGGTCTCCTACAATGAGCAGTTCTTC.